These T cell receptor beta chains were read from a single sample in a study of human T cells and chemical hapten exposure. TCRdb re-derived calls from the RACE reads in MiXCR, one entry per CDR3 protein. The data show 50,000 to 70,000 distinct CDR3 sequences, roughly 6.6% seen once. Sequencing input: whole blood. The receptor source for this set is a female donor in good health. Some clones in this sample may be carry-over from other donors' samples. Each CDR3 is given with its conserved first and last residue. A D gene is named only where the DNA matches it firmly. Clone size appears in some rows only: once, few, many, or a class for an expanded clone.

size: few
V: TRBV4-2
D: TRBD1
J: TRBJ2-7
CDR3: CASSQEGQSLYEQYF
DNA: TGTGCCAGCAGCCAAGAGGGACAGAGCCTCTACGAGCAGTACTTC

size: many
V: TRBV20-1
D: NA
J: TRBJ2-3
CDR3: CSARERGSTDTQYF
DNA: TGCAGTGCTAGAGAGCGGGGTAGCACAGATACGCAGTATTTT

size: few
V: TRBV27
D: NA
J: TRBJ1-1
CDR3: CASSLSRNTEAFF
DNA: TGTGCCAGCAGTCTATCAAGAAACACTGAAGCTTTCTTT

size: many
V: TRBV12-3/TRBV12-4
D: NA
J: TRBJ1-1
CDR3: CASSLLGRTEAFF
DNA: TGTGCCAGCAGTTTATTGGGGAGGACTGAAGCTTTCTTT

size: many
V: TRBV6-2/TRBV6-3
D: NA
J: TRBJ1-2
CDR3: CASSYSKGLDGYTF
DNA: TGTGCCAGCAGTTACTCGAAGGGGCTAGATGGCTACACCTTC

size: few
V: TRBV6-2/TRBV6-3
D: TRBD2
J: TRBJ2-5
CDR3: CASSYSSGSQETQYF
DNA: TGTGCCAGCAGTTACTCTAGCGGGAGCCAAGAGACCCAGTACTTC

size: many
V: TRBV1
D: NA
J: TRBJ2-1
CDR3: CTSSPQQGARGNEQFF
DNA: TGCACCAGCAGCCCTCAACAGGGGGCGAGGGGGAATGAGCAGTTCTTC

size: few
V: TRBV28
D: NA
J: TRBJ2-6
CDR3: CASSSNAGVPGSGANVLTF
DNA: TGTGCCAGCAGTTCCAACGCAGGGGTACCTGGCTCTGGGGCCAACGTCCTGACTTTC

size: many
V: TRBV20-1
D: TRBD1
J: TRBJ1-3
CDR3: CSAPGTGASGNTIYF
DNA: TGCAGTGCTCCCGGGACAGGGGCATCTGGAAACACCATATATTTT

size: many
V: TRBV29-1
D: NA
J: TRBJ2-7
CDR3: CSVGTTNEQYF
DNA: TGCAGCGTTGGGACAACCAACGAGCAGTACTTC

size: many
V: TRBV28
D: TRBD2
J: TRBJ2-1
CDR3: CASSHPGGGGTYNEQFF
DNA: TGTGCCAGCAGCCACCCTGGTGGCGGGGGTACCTACAATGAGCAGTTCTTC

size: NA
V: TRBV28
D: NA
J: TRBJ1-1
CDR3: CASSPRAVNTEAFF
DNA: TGTGCCAGCAGTCCCAGGGCCGTGAACACTGAAGCTTTCTTT

size: many
V: TRBV11-2
D: NA
J: TRBJ2-6
CDR3: CASSSILRLNSGANVLTF
DNA: TGTGCCAGCAGCTCTATTTTGCGGCTAAACTCTGGGGCCAACGTCCTGACTTTC

size: many
V: TRBV28
D: TRBD2
J: TRBJ2-3
CDR3: CASSTSLAGGPDTQYF
DNA: TGTGCCAGCAGTACTTCACTAGCGGGAGGGCCAGATACGCAGTATTTT

size: many
V: TRBV7-9
D: TRBD2
J: TRBJ2-1
CDR3: CASSWGTSGIFDEQFF
DNA: TGTGCCAGCAGCTGGGGGACTAGCGGGATCTTCGATGAGCAGTTCTTC

size: NA
V: TRBV20-1
D: NA
J: TRBJ2-7
CDR3: CSARKSRRPAAPEQYF
DNA: TGCAGTGCTAGAAAGTCTAGGCGGCCCGCGGCCCCCGAGCAGTACTTC

size: NA
V: TRBV9
D: TRBD2
J: TRBJ2-3
CDR3: CASSVVRAGGPDTQYF
DNA: TGTGCCAGCAGCGTAGTTCGAGCGGGAGGGCCAGATACGCAGTATTTT

size: many
V: TRBV5-1
D: TRBD1
J: TRBJ2-3
CDR3: CASSLRQGASTDTQYF
DNA: TGCGCCAGCAGCCTCCGACAGGGGGCGTCAACAGATACGCAGTATTTT

size: many
V: TRBV28
D: NA
J: TRBJ1-2
CDR3: CASSAGHFYGYTF
DNA: TGTGCCAGCAGTGCGGGACACTTCTATGGCTACACCTTC

size: many
V: TRBV7-8
D: TRBD1
J: TRBJ1-1
CDR3: CASSLDRETEAFF
DNA: TGTGCCAGCAGCTTGGACAGGGAAACTGAAGCTTTCTTT

size: NA
V: TRBV20-1
D: TRBD2
J: TRBJ2-3
CDR3: CSARDGRDTDTQYF
DNA: TGCAGTGCTAGAGATGGGAGGGACACAGATACGCAGTATTTT

size: many
V: TRBV9
D: TRBD1
J: TRBJ1-5
CDR3: CASSGGQGKGQPQHF
DNA: TGTGCCAGCAGCGGCGGACAGGGTAAGGGTCAGCCCCAGCATTTT

size: many
V: TRBV28
D: NA
J: TRBJ1-6
CDR3: CASSTDGFRSPLHF
DNA: TGTGCCAGCAGTACGGACGGTTTCAGGTCACCCCTCCACTTT

size: many
V: TRBV28
D: TRBD1
J: TRBJ2-3
CDR3: CASTTGVAIYTQYF
DNA: TGTGCCAGCACTACAGGGGTGGCCATATATACGCAGTATTTT

size: NA
V: TRBV7-9
D: TRBD1
J: TRBJ2-7
CDR3: CASRPRTGESWSYEQYF
DNA: TGTGCCAGCAGACCAAGGACAGGGGAGAGTTGGTCCTACGAGCAGTACTTC

size: many
V: TRBV28
D: TRBD2
J: TRBJ2-7
CDR3: CASNTGTKSEQYF
DNA: TGTGCCAGCAATACCGGGACTAAAAGCGAGCAGTACTTC

size: NA
V: TRBV15
D: TRBD1
J: TRBJ2-6
CDR3: CAVRQGRAGANVLTF
DNA: TGTGCCGTAAGACAGGGTAGGGCTGGGGCCAACGTCCTGACTTTC

size: few
V: TRBV7-6
D: TRBD2
J: TRBJ2-3
CDR3: CASSGPRTSGGIDF
DNA: TGTGCCAGCAGCGGCCCCCGGACTAGCGGGGGGATTGACTTT

size: NA
V: TRBV19
D: NA
J: TRBJ1-1
CDR3: CASSIRVLTGTEAFF
DNA: TGTGCCAGTAGTATAAGGGTATTGACTGGGACTGAAGCTTTCTTT

size: many
V: TRBV7-8
D: NA
J: TRBJ1-2
CDR3: CASSVGENYGYTF
DNA: TGTGCCAGCAGCGTGGGAGAGAACTATGGCTACACCTTC

size: many
V: TRBV12-3/TRBV12-4
D: NA
J: TRBJ2-7
CDR3: CASSTASPLYEQYF
DNA: TGTGCCAGCAGCACCGCCTCTCCCCTCTACGAGCAGTACTTC

size: many
V: TRBV7-2
D: NA
J: TRBJ2-4
CDR3: CASSLDLQSNIQYF
DNA: TGTGCCAGCAGCTTAGACCTACAGTCAAACATTCAGTACTTC

size: few
V: TRBV6-2/TRBV6-3
D: TRBD1
J: TRBJ1-5
CDR3: CASSYSGTGIRKPQHF
DNA: TGTGCCAGCAGTTACTCCGGGACAGGGATTCGGAAGCCCCAGCATTTT

size: many
V: TRBV29-1
D: NA
J: TRBJ2-7
CDR3: CSGRKRNRTYEQYF
DNA: TGCAGCGGACGGAAGAGGAACAGGACCTACGAGCAGTACTTC

size: many
V: TRBV3-1
D: NA
J: TRBJ2-3
CDR3: CASSQSGGTDTQYF
DNA: TGTGCCAGCAGCCAGTCCGGGGGTACAGATACGCAGTATTTT

size: NA
V: TRBV14
D: NA
J: TRBJ2-5
CDR3: CASSHGEWGGGETQYF
DNA: TGTGCCAGCAGCCACGGCGAGTGGGGGGGCGGAGAGACCCAGTACTTC

size: NA
V: TRBV12-3/TRBV12-4
D: TRBD1
J: TRBJ1-2
CDR3: CASSPQGAPGYTF
DNA: TGTGCCAGCAGTCCACAGGGGGCCCCTGGCTACACCTTC

size: NA
V: TRBV29-1
D: NA
J: TRBJ2-3
CDR3: CSVRVAYTQYF
DNA: TGCAGCGTAAGAGTGGCTTATACGCAGTATTTT

size: few
V: TRBV6-1
D: NA
J: TRBJ2-1
CDR3: CASSEYFFFWRGWSGKEQFF
DNA: TGTGCCAGCAGTGAATATTTTTTTTTTTGGAGAGGATGGTCTGGAAAGGAGCAGTTCTTC

size: NA
V: TRBV20-1
D: NA
J: TRBJ2-3
CDR3: CSVTGGGGTDTQYF
DNA: TGCAGTGTTACCGGAGGCGGAGGCACAGATACGCAGTATTTT

size: NA
V: TRBV5-1
D: NA
J: TRBJ2-7
CDR3: CASRTSGGPGDEQYF
DNA: TGCGCCAGCAGGACCTCTGGCGGCCCAGGGGACGAGCAGTACTTC

size: many
V: TRBV12-3/TRBV12-4
D: NA
J: TRBJ2-6
CDR3: CASSLAGYLYSSGANVLTF
DNA: TGTGCCAGCAGTTTAGCGGGATATTTATACAGCTCTGGGGCCAACGTCCTGACTTTC